This is a list of T cell receptor beta chains from one sample in a study of graft-versus-host responses after intestinal transplantation. TCRdb's copy holds only in-frame clones and misses some; the assay was immunoSEQ multiplex PCR. The sample comprises some 79,000 clones, 85% to 90% of which are singletons, and 0.3% to 0.4% rests with the top ten. These TCRs are of unknown antigen specificity. Sequenced here: unstimulated CD4+ T cells sorted from spleen or lymph node cells, sampled before intestinal transplant. Receptors were obtained from a human donor who received an intestinal transplant. Both conserved end residues are part of each CDR3. Fields, in order: clone size, V gene, D gene, J gene, CDR3 protein, CDR3 DNA. D genes are given only for firm matches. Size values are once, few and many counts, or a class for expanded clones, and some rows have none.

-	TRBV2	-	TRBJ1-3	CASGAHGSYSGNTIYF	TGTGCCAGCGGGGCCCACGGGTCCTACTCTGGAAACACCATATATTTT
-	TRBV6-5	-	TRBJ2-7	CASRAEVGPRGEQYF	TGTGCCAGCCGCGCGGAGGTCGGGCCCCGGGGCGAGCAGTACTTC
-	TRBV5-4	-	TRBJ1-2	CASSLAGGADGYTF	TGTGCCAGCAGCTTGGCCGGGGGTGCAGATGGCTACACCTTC
-	TRBV18	TRBD1	TRBJ2-7	CASSATGVYEQYF	TGTGCCAGCTCAGCGACAGGGGTCTACGAGCAGTACTTC
-	TRBV19	-	TRBJ2-2	CASSPETELGELFF	TGTGCCAGTAGTCCGGAGACAGAGCTCGGGGAGCTGTTTTTT
-	TRBV28	TRBD1	TRBJ1-6	CASSWTGSYNSPLHF	TGTGCCAGCAGTTGGACAGGCTCCTATAATTCACCCCTCCACTTT
-	TRBV27	TRBD1	TRBJ1-5	CASSIDRGLQPQHF	TGTGCCAGCAGCATCGACAGGGGGCTTCAGCCCCAGCATTTT
-	TRBV19	-	TRBJ2-7	CASSKRGTPLNYEQYF	TGTGCCAGTAGTAAAAGGGGTACTCCTCTCAACTACGAGCAGTACTTC
-	TRBV2	TRBD2	TRBJ2-3	CASRSTSARTDTQYF	TGTGCCAGCAGATCGACTAGCGCCCGCACAGATACGCAGTATTTT
-	TRBV2	TRBD1	TRBJ1-1	CASSAQGPSTEAFF	TGTGCCAGCAGTGCACAGGGGCCGAGTACTGAAGCTTTCTTT
-	TRBV21-1	-	TRBJ2-7	CASSKALVAGENYEQYF	TGTGCCAGCAGCAAAGCATTGGTGGCAGGGGAGAATTACGAGCAGTACTTC
-	TRBV5-4	-	TRBJ2-5	CASSLESQDETQYF	TGTGCCAGCAGCTTGGAGAGTCAGGATGAGACCCAGTACTTC
once	TRBV6-5	TRBD2	TRBJ2-3	CASSYSGVRTDTQYF	TGTGCCAGCAGTTACAGCGGGGTTCGAACAGATACGCAGTATTTT
few	TRBV25-1	TRBD1	TRBJ2-5	CASSGTGGHTRETQYF	TGTGCCAGCAGCGGGACAGGGGGTCACACCCGCGAGACCCAGTACTTC
-	TRBV5-1	-	TRBJ2-7	CASSLGTQRSYEQYF	TGCGCCAGCAGCTTGGGGACTCAGAGATCCTACGAGCAGTACTTC
-	TRBV5-1	TRBD2	TRBJ2-1	CASSLEGGRNEQFF	TGCGCCAGCAGCTTGGAGGGCGGGAGAAATGAGCAGTTCTTC
few	TRBV28	-	TRBJ2-7	CASSSGAYEQYF	TGTGCCAGCAGTAGCGGCGCCTACGAGCAGTACTTC
-	TRBV15	TRBD1	TRBJ1-6	CATSRAYGQGNSPLHF	TGTGCCACCAGCAGAGCATACGGACAGGGTAATTCACCCCTCCACTTT
-	TRBV18	TRBD1	TRBJ1-1	CASSSRAGTVNTEAFF	TGTGCCAGCTCATCGAGAGCCGGGACAGTGAACACTGAAGCTTTCTTT
-	TRBV21-1	-	TRBJ2-2	CASSKVRRAGRTGELFF	TGTGCCAGCAGCAAAGTAAGGCGGGCAGGGAGGACCGGGGAGCTGTTTTTT
-	TRBV20-1	-	TRBJ1-1	CSARDGGEAFF	TGCAGTGCTAGAGATGGCGGTGAAGCTTTCTTT
-	TRBV6-5	TRBD1	TRBJ2-7	CASSRDRGYEQYF	TGTGCCAGCAGTAGGGACAGGGGGTACGAGCAGTACTTC
-	TRBV5-4	TRBD2	TRBJ2-7	CASSNSGSSYEQYF	TGTGCCAGCAGTAATAGCGGGAGCTCCTACGAGCAGTACTTC
-	TRBV7-9	-	TRBJ2-1	CASSPLGRSGNEQFF	TGTGCCAGCAGCCCGTTAGGGCGGTCGGGGAATGAGCAGTTCTTC
few	TRBV30	-	TRBJ1-5	CAWSGRGRQPQHF	TGTGCCTGGAGCGGGAGGGGGAGGCAGCCCCAGCATTTT
once	TRBV19	-	TRBJ2-2	CASSGRRGPGELFF	TGTGCCAGTAGTGGCCGGAGGGGGCCCGGGGAGCTGTTTTTT
-	TRBV28	TRBD1	TRBJ2-3	CASSFLDRDQDTQYF	TGTGCCAGCAGTTTCCTCGACAGGGATCAAGATACGCAGTATTTT
-	TRBV5-1	TRBD1	TRBJ2-3	CASSLEGQGNSDTQYF	TGCGCCAGCAGCTTGGAGGGACAGGGGAATTCAGATACGCAGTATTTT
-	TRBV28	-	TRBJ1-5	CASMYPRGGLTNQPQHF	TGTGCCAGCATGTACCCAAGGGGAGGGCTGACGAATCAGCCCCAGCATTTT
-	TRBV29-1	-	TRBJ2-7	CSVGQHTYEQYF	TGCAGCGTTGGACAGCACACCTACGAGCAGTACTTC
-	TRBV27	TRBD2	TRBJ2-2	CASRSLAGDTGELFF	TGTGCCAGCAGATCTTTAGCGGGGGACACCGGGGAGCTGTTTTTT
few	TRBV7-9	TRBD2	TRBJ2-7	CASSPGLPYEQYF	TGTGCCAGCAGCCCGGGACTACCCTACGAGCAGTACTTC
-	TRBV6-1	-	TRBJ1-1	CASRGGGTTEAFF	TGTGCCAGCAGGGGAGGGGGGACTACTGAAGCTTTCTTT
-	TRBV14	-	TRBJ2-7	CASSQLEALTASEQYF	TGTGCCAGCAGCCAGTTGGAGGCCTTAACAGCATCAGAGCAGTACTTC
-	TRBV6-1	TRBD1	TRBJ2-7	CASSAGAGGWNEQYF	TGTGCCAGCAGTGCTGGCGCAGGGGGCTGGAACGAGCAGTACTTC
-	TRBV7-2	-	TRBJ1-1	CASSLGGPGTINTEAFF	TGTGCCAGCAGCTTAGGGGGGCCGGGGACCATTAACACTGAAGCTTTCTTT
few	TRBV6-6	-	TRBJ2-2	CASRGQVNTGELFF	TGTGCCAGCAGGGGACAAGTAAACACCGGGGAGCTGTTTTTT
-	TRBV6-1	TRBD1	TRBJ1-4	CASSPEDRVGEKLFF	TGTGCCAGCAGTCCCGAGGACAGGGTTGGGGAAAAACTGTTTTTT
-	TRBV5-8	TRBD2	TRBJ2-3	CASSRAGIGTDTQYF	TGTGCCAGCAGTCGAGCGGGAATAGGCACAGATACGCAGTATTTT
-	TRBV29-1	TRBD1	TRBJ1-3	CSAQGQAGNTIYF	TGCAGCGCCCAGGGACAGGCTGGAAACACCATATATTTT
-	TRBV27	-	TRBJ2-7	CASSFSAGLGEQYF	TGTGCCAGCAGTTTCTCGGCAGGGTTGGGTGAGCAGTACTTC
-	TRBV29-1	-	TRBJ1-1	CSVDHLLMNTEAFF	TGCAGCGTTGACCACCTACTAATGAACACTGAAGCTTTCTTT
-	TRBV9	-	TRBJ1-1	CASSVASSPNTEAFF	TGTGCCAGCAGCGTAGCTTCTTCCCCTAACACTGAAGCTTTCTTT
-	TRBV6-1	TRBD1	TRBJ1-6	CASSDQGGASNSPLHF	TGTGCCAGCAGTGACCAAGGGGGCGCGTCTAATTCACCCCTCCACTTT
-	TRBV5-6	TRBD1	TRBJ2-1	CASSSQGWDNEQFF	TGTGCCAGCAGCTCACAGGGGTGGGACAATGAGCAGTTCTTC
few	TRBV4-2	TRBD1	TRBJ2-6	CASSQEGQSSGANVLTF	TGTGCCAGCAGCCAAGAGGGACAGAGCTCTGGGGCCAACGTCCTGACTTTC
once	TRBV29-1	TRBD2	TRBJ2-7	CSVTHSGKNSYEQYF	TGCAGCGTTACCCATAGCGGGAAGAATTCCTACGAGCAGTACTTC
once	TRBV6-6	TRBD2	TRBJ2-2	CASTEGGGRTGELFF	TGTGCCAGCACCGAAGGCGGGGGGCGCACCGGGGAGCTGTTTTTT
-	TRBV7-9	-	TRBJ2-7	CASSFGDPMTYEQYF	TGTGCCAGCAGCTTTGGAGACCCCATGACCTACGAGCAGTACTTC
-	TRBV29-1	TRBD1	TRBJ2-2	CSVDITGVSGELFF	TGCAGCGTTGATATTACAGGGGTGTCCGGGGAGCTGTTTTTT
-	TRBV6-1	TRBD2	TRBJ2-1	CASSEKRVGTSGAHEQFF	TGTGCCAGCAGTGAAAAACGAGTCGGGACTAGCGGGGCCCATGAGCAGTTCTTC
-	TRBV7-9	-	TRBJ1-4	CASSLALGQFITEKLFF	TGTGCCAGCAGCTTAGCGCTTGGGCAGTTCATTACTGAAAAACTGTTTTTT
-	TRBV25-1	TRBD1	TRBJ1-6	CASSGDRVGYNSPLHF	TGTGCCAGCAGTGGCGACAGGGTGGGTTATAATTCACCCCTCCACTTT
-	TRBV5-1	-	TRBJ2-1	CASSFDRINEQFF	TGCGCCAGCAGCTTTGACAGGATCAATGAGCAGTTCTTC
-	TRBV18	-	TRBJ2-2	CASSPTGKMNTGELFF	TGTGCCAGCTCACCGACGGGGAAAATGAACACCGGGGAGCTGTTTTTT